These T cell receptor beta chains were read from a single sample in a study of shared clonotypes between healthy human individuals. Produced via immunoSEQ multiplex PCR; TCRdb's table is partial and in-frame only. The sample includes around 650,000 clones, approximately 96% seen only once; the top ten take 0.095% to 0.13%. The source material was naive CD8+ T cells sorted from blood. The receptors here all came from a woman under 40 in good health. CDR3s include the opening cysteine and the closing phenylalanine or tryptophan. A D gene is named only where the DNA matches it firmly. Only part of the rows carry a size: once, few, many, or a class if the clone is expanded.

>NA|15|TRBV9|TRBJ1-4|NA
TGTGCCAGCAGCGTAGGGGGGCAGGCCGATGAAAAACTGTTTTTT
CASSVGGQADEKLFF
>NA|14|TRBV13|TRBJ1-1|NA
TGTGCCAGCAGCCAGAAAGGGGCAAACACTGAAGCTTTCTTT
CASSQKGANTEAFF
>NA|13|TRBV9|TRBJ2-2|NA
TGTGCCAGCAGCGAGACAGTTCCCGGGGAGCTGTTTTTT
CASSETVPGELFF
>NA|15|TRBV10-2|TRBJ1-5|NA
TGCGCCAGCAGTGAGGAGGGCCTTAGCAATCAGCCCCAGCATTTT
CASSEEGLSNQPQHF
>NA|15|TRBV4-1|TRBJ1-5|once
TGCGCCAGCAGCCAAGATATGACTAGCAATCAGCCCCAGCATTTT
CASSQDMTSNQPQHF
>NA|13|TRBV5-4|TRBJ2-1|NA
TGTGCCAGCAGTCCCGCGGAATACAATGAGCAGTTCTTC
CASSPAEYNEQFF
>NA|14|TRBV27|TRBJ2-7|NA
TGTGCCAGCAGTATGGGGGCCCGTACCTACGAGCAGTACTTC
CASSMGARTYEQYF
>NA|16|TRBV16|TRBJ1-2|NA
TGTGCCAGCAGCCAATCTCTTGGGGCGGGCGACTATGGCTACACCTTC
CASSQSLGAGDYGYTF
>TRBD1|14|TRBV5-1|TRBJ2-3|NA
TGCGCCAGCAGCTTCGCACAGGGGTACGATACGCAGTATTTT
CASSFAQGYDTQYF
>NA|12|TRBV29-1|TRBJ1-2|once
TGCAGCGTTGAAGCGGGCCAGCGTGGCTACACCTTC
CSVEAGQRGYTF
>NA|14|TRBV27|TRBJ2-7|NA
TGTGCCAGCAGTTTATCTCTAGCTTCCTACGAGCAGTACTTC
CASSLSLASYEQYF